The clone carrying this TCR beta chain occurred many times. The antigen is not known. The sample comes from a study of CD8 T cells in ankylosing spondylitis. Points from the study as a whole: Those disease-linked clones were CD8+; they were also relatively rare in peripheral blood. Seemingly characteristic of ankylosing spondylitis blood was a TCR beta motif consisting of several highly homologous variants.

The germline V and J ends were trimmed by 6 bases and 1 base, with 7 bases remaining between them. The CDR3 sequence is 13 residues long. MiXCR, applied by TCRdb to the 5' RACE reads, yields one record per CDR3 protein. The table shows a few hundred thousand distinct CDR3 sequences, with roughly 8% occurring only once. The source material was blood, either unsorted or a sorted T cell fraction (not recorded which). The clonotype originates from a male donor with ankylosing spondylitis. The V call is TRBV12-3 or TRBV12-4, the J call TRBJ1-5; D gene unclear. The CDR3 region has the DNA TGTGCCAGCAGGCCGGACAGCAATCAGCCCCAGCATTTT. Translated, it gives CASRPDSNQPQHF.